This is a list of T cell receptor beta chains from one sample in a study of blood T cell repertoires in COVID-19. Assay: immunoSEQ multiplex PCR; the TCRdb copy retains only in-frame clones and omits some. The table records 150,000 to 200,000 clones, approximately 90% of them present only once. The sample taken for sequencing was peripheral blood. These receptor sequences come from a woman younger than 45 with active or convalescent COVID-19. CDR3s include the opening cysteine and the closing phenylalanine or tryptophan. D genes are given only for firm matches. Part of the rows lack a size; the others show once, few, many or a class for expanded clones.

NA	TRBJ2-5	NA	TRBV10-3	TGTGCCATCTCTGAGAATGCTAGCCCAGAGACCCAGTACTTC	CAISENASPETQYF
TRBD2	TRBJ2-1	NA	TRBV28	TGTGCCAGCAGTTTATCACTAGCGGGAGTTAACAATGAGCAGTTCTTC	CASSLSLAGVNNEQFF
NA	TRBJ1-2	NA	TRBV7-9	TGTGCCAGCAGCTCCCCCGACAGCGGGATAAGCTACACCTTC	CASSSPDSGISYTF
NA	TRBJ2-6	NA	TRBV5-8	TGTGCCAGCAGCCCCCTTGCGTTCTCTGCCTCTGGGGCCAACGTCCTGACTTTC	CASSPLAFSASGANVLTF
TRBD2	TRBJ2-3	NA	TRBV9	TGTGCCAGCAGCGTAGAGGGGAGGGTAACAGATACGCAGTATTTT	CASSVEGRVTDTQYF
TRBD1	TRBJ2-1	NA	TRBV19	TGTGCCAGTAGTATCGGGGACAGGGGGCTCAATGAGCAGTTCTTC	CASSIGDRGLNEQFF
NA	TRBJ2-1	NA	TRBV3-1/TRBV3-2	TGTGCCAGCAGCCAAGGTTTCTCGACTCTCTCCTACAATGAGCAGTTCTTC	CASSQGFSTLSYNEQFF
NA	TRBJ2-6	NA	TRBV4-1	TGCGCCAGCAGCCAGGCTGACCGAGGGTCTGGGGCCAACGTCCTGACTTTC	CASSQADRGSGANVLTF
TRBD2	TRBJ2-1	NA	TRBV5-1	TGCGCCAGCAGCTACGCTAGCGGGGGCCATATCAAATACAATGAGCAGTTCTTC	CASSYASGGHIKYNEQFF
NA	TRBJ2-7	NA	TRBV4-2	TGTGCCAGCAGCCAAGCTTCCTACGAGCAGTACTTC	CASSQASYEQYF
NA	TRBJ1-1	NA	TRBV2	TGTGCCAGCAGTGAGAGGGCCACTGAAGCTTTCTTT	CASSERATEAFF
NA	TRBJ1-4	NA	TRBV5-1	TGCGCCAGCAGCTCTGGACAGACAACTAATGAAAAACTGTTTTTT	CASSSGQTTNEKLFF
TRBD1	TRBJ1-2	NA	TRBV19	TGTGCCAGTAGTATAGGAGGGACAGGCCCTAACTATGGCTACACCTTC	CASSIGGTGPNYGYTF
NA	TRBJ2-5	NA	TRBV5-4	TGTGCCAGCAGCCCGGAGGGGAACGAAGAGACCCAGTACTTC	CASSPEGNEETQYF
NA	TRBJ1-5	NA	TRBV2	TGTGCCAGCCTTTTAGGGGGGGACAATCAGCCCCAGCATTTT	CASLLGGDNQPQHF
TRBD1	TRBJ1-1	NA	TRBV11-2	TGTGCCAGCAGCTTGGACAGGGATGGGATATGGACTGAAGCTTTCTTT	CASSLDRDGIWTEAFF
NA	TRBJ2-7	NA	TRBV27	TGTGCCAGCAAAAGTGAGCGGCATCGCTACGAGCAGTACTTC	CASKSERHRYEQYF
NA	TRBJ2-1	NA	TRBV6-5	TGTGCCAGCAGTTACAAGACGGGGGGCAGTGAGCAGTTCTTC	CASSYKTGGSEQFF
TRBD2	TRBJ2-1	NA	TRBV14	TGTGCCAGCAGCCCGCATCCCGGGACTAGCGGTTACAATGAGCAGTTCTTC	CASSPHPGTSGYNEQFF
TRBD1	TRBJ1-2	few	TRBV7-9	TGTGCCAGCAGCTCCGACAGGGGCAGGCGACATGGCTACACCTTC	CASSSDRGRRHGYTF
NA	TRBJ1-3	once	TRBV15	TGTGCCACCAGCAGAGATTTTGGAGCTGGAAACACCATATATTTT	CATSRDFGAGNTIYF
NA	TRBJ2-3	NA	TRBV10-3	TGTGCCATCAGTGAGTCTAGCGGTCGCACAGATACGCAGTATTTT	CAISESSGRTDTQYF
NA	TRBJ2-7	NA	TRBV27	TGTGCCAGCAGTTTATCATCCGCGAGGGCCTACGAGCAGTACTTC	CASSLSSARAYEQYF
NA	TRBJ1-2	NA	TRBV28	TGTGCCAGCAGATATACAGGGAACTATGGCTACACCTTC	CASRYTGNYGYTF
NA	TRBJ1-5	NA	TRBV2	TGTGCCAGCAACAAACACCCCAATCAGCCCCAGCATTTT	CASNKHPNQPQHF
NA	TRBJ1-6	NA	TRBV2	TGTGCCAGCAGTGGGGGGCCTTATAATTCACCCCTCCACTTT	CASSGGPYNSPLHF
NA	TRBJ2-7	NA	TRBV5-4	TGTGCCAGCAGAGCCTCGGACAGCGGCTACGAGCAGTACTTC	CASRASDSGYEQYF
TRBD1	TRBJ1-1	NA	TRBV6-6	TGTGCCAGCAGTTGGACAGGGGAGGGTAACACTGAAGCTTTCTTT	CASSWTGEGNTEAFF
TRBD2	TRBJ2-1	NA	TRBV3-1/TRBV3-2	TGTGCCAGCAGAGAGTCTAGCGGGGGCAATGAGCAGTTCTTC	CASRESSGGNEQFF
NA	TRBJ1-2	NA	TRBV27	TGTGCCAGCAGTCCTGGAGCCAGGGGCTATGGCTACACCTTC	CASSPGARGYGYTF
TRBD2	TRBJ2-3	medium-sized	TRBV10-1	TGCGCCAGCAGTGTTAGCACTAGCGGGGGGGTTACAGATACGCAGTATTTT	CASSVSTSGGVTDTQYF
NA	TRBJ2-2	NA	TRBV19	TGTGCCAGTAAAGGCGGGAACACCGGGGAGCTGTTTTTT	CASKGGNTGELFF
NA	TRBJ2-3	NA	TRBV7-2	TGTGCCAGCAGCTTCGACAGAGACACAGATACGCAGTATTTT	CASSFDRDTDTQYF
TRBD2	TRBJ2-3	NA	TRBV19	TGTGCCAGTAGTAGAGGTAGCGGGAGGGCGACAGATACGCAGTATTTT	CASSRGSGRATDTQYF
TRBD1	TRBJ2-3	NA	TRBV18	TGTGCCAGCTCGCGGGGACAGGGGACAGATACGCAGTATTTT	CASSRGQGTDTQYF
NA	TRBJ2-5	few	TRBV28	TGTGCCAGCAGCCCTCGGACTAGGGGGTGGGAGACCCAGTACTTC	CASSPRTRGWETQYF
TRBD2	TRBJ2-7	NA	TRBV19	TGTGCCAGTAGTCACCCGGGAGGGCCGGGAAACGAGCAGTACTTC	CASSHPGGPGNEQYF
NA	TRBJ1-1	NA	TRBV28	TGTGCCAGCAGTTTGTATCAGATGAACACTGAAGCTTTCTTT	CASSLYQMNTEAFF
NA	TRBJ1-6	once	TRBV30	TGTGCTTACGGACCGGGGTATAATTCACCCCTCCACTTT	CAYGPGYNSPLHF
TRBD1	TRBJ1-4	NA	TRBV6-5	TGTGCCAGCCATAGTGGGACAGCAACTAATGAAAAACTGTTTTTT	CASHSGTATNEKLFF
TRBD1	TRBJ1-5	NA	TRBV29-1	TGCAGCGTTGGGGACAGCTATAATCAGCCCCAGCATTTT	CSVGDSYNQPQHF
TRBD1	TRBJ1-2	NA	TRBV25-1	TGTGCCAGCAGAGCTAAGGGACAGGGGGATAACTATGGCTACACCTTC	CASRAKGQGDNYGYTF
NA	TRBJ1-2	NA	TRBV4-1	TGCGCCAGCAGCCAAGAAGGCGGGGCCGGCTATGGCTACACCTTC	CASSQEGGAGYGYTF
NA	TRBJ1-1	NA	TRBV5-8	TGTGCCAGCTCAATCAGGGTAAAGCACCTCACTGAAGCTTTCTTT	CASSIRVKHLTEAFF
NA	TRBJ1-2	NA	TRBV4-1	TGCGCCAGCAGCCAAGAGAGGGTTGACTATGGCTACACCTTC	CASSQERVDYGYTF
NA	TRBJ1-5	NA	TRBV19	TGTGCCAGTAGTATAGATCCAGGGGCGGTTGAGCCCCAGCATTTT	CASSIDPGAVEPQHF
TRBD1	TRBJ2-7	NA	TRBV5-8	TGTGCCAGCAGCTTGAGGACCGGGACAGGGAACAACGAGCAGTACTTC	CASSLRTGTGNNEQYF
TRBD1	TRBJ1-6	NA	TRBV10-3	TGTGCCATCAGTGAACCGGGACAGAATTCACCCCTCCACTTT	CAISEPGQNSPLHF
TRBD1	TRBJ2-1	NA	TRBV27	TGTGCCAGCAGTTCCCGGCCCGACAGGGGGAATGAGCAGTTCTTC	CASSSRPDRGNEQFF
TRBD2	TRBJ2-7	once	TRBV7-2	TGTGCCAGCAGCTTCTCATCTTGGACTAGCTCCTACGAGCAGTACTTC	CASSFSSWTSSYEQYF
NA	TRBJ1-2	NA	TRBV19	TGTGCCAGTTGGGGGGGCGACTATGGCTACACCTTC	CASWGGDYGYTF
NA	TRBJ1-2	NA	TRBV5-1	TGCGCCAGCAGCTTACGCGGGAGTGGTGCCTTTGACGGCTACACCTTC	CASSLRGSGAFDGYTF
NA	TRBJ2-7	NA	TRBV27	TGTGCCAGCAGCCCAGGGGACTACGAGCAGTACTTC	CASSPGDYEQYF
TRBD1	TRBJ1-5	few	TRBV7-9	TGTGCCAGCAGCTTGAGCCTGACAGGGGGCATCTATCAGCCCCAGCATTTT	CASSLSLTGGIYQPQHF
NA	TRBJ1-1	NA	TRBV20-1	TGCAGTGCTCCCCTACAGGTTGAAGCTTTCTTT	CSAPLQVEAFF
TRBD1	TRBJ2-2	NA	TRBV19	TGTGCCAGTAGTCAACTCCCGGGACAGGGCCCCGGGGAGCTGTTTTTT	CASSQLPGQGPGELFF
NA	TRBJ2-6	once	TRBV18	TGTGCCAGCTCTCCCGGGACAGGGGCCAACGTCCTGACTTTC	CASSPGTGANVLTF
TRBD2	TRBJ2-4	NA	TRBV7-6	TGTGCCAGCAGCCTGGGGACTAGCGGGAACAAAAACATTCAGTACTTC	CASSLGTSGNKNIQYF
NA	TRBJ1-5	NA	TRBV23-1	TGCGCCAGCAGTCAATGCGGCCGGGATTTAAATCAGCCCCAGCATTTT	CASSQCGRDLNQPQHF
TRBD1	TRBJ1-2	NA	TRBV5-8	TGTGCCAGCAGCTGGACAGGCCAGGCTAACTATGGCTACACCTTC	CASSWTGQANYGYTF